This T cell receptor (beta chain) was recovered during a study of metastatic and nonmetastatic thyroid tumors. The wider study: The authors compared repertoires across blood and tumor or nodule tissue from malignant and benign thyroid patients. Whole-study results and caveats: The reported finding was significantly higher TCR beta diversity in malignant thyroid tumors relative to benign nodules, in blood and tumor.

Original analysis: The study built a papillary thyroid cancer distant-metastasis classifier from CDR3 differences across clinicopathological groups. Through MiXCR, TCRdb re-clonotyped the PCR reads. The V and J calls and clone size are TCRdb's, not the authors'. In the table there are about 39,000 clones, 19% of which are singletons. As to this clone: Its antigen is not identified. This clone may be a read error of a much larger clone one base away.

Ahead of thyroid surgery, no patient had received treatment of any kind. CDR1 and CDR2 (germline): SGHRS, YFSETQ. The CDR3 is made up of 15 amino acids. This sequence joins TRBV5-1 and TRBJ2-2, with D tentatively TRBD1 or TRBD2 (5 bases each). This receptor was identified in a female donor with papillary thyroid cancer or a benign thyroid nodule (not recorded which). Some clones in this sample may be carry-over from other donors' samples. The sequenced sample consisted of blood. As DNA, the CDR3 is TGCGCCAGCAGCCTGGTCCCAATGGGGACCGGGGAGCTGTTTTTC. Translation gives CASSLVPMGTGELFF. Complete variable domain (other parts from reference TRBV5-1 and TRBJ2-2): KAGVTQTPRYLIKTRGQQVTLSCSPISGHRSVSWYQQTPGQGLQFLFEYFSETQRNKGNFPGRFSGRQFSNSRSEMNVSTLELGDSALYLCASSLVPMGTGELFFGEGSRLTVL.